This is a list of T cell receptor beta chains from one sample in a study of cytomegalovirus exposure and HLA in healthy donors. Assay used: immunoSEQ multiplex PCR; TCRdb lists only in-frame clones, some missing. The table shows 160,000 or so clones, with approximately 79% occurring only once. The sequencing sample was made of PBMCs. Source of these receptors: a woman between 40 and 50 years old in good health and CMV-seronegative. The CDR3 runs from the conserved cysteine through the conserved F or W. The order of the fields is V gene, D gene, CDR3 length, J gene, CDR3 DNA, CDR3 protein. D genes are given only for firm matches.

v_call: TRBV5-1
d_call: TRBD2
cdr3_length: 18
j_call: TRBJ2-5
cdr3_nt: TGCGCCAGCAGCTCGGGACTAGCGGGGGGGCCCCTCCAAGAGACCCAGTACTTC
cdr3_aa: CASSSGLAGGPLQETQYF

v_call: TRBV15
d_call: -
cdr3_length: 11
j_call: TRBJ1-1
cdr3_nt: TGTGCCACCAGCAGAGATAGCCGAGCTTTCTTT
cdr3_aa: CATSRDSRAFF

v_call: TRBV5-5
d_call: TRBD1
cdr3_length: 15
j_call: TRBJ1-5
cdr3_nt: TGTGCCAGCAGCCCCTGGACAGGGGGCGGTCAGCCCCAGCATTTT
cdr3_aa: CASSPWTGGGQPQHF

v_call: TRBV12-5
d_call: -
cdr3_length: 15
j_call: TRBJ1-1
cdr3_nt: TGTGCTAGTGGTTTACGAGGGCTGGGGAACACTGAAGCTTTCTTT
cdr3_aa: CASGLRGLGNTEAFF

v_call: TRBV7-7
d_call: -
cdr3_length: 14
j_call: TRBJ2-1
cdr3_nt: TGTGCTAGCAGCTCAGGCGGGGCGGACAATGAGCAGTTCTTC
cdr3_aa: CASSSGGADNEQFF

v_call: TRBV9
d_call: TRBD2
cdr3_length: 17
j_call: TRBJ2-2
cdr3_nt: TGTGCCAGCAGCGTAGGCGGCGGGAGGTTTGGAACCGGGGAGCTGTTTTTT
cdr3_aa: CASSVGGGRFGTGELFF

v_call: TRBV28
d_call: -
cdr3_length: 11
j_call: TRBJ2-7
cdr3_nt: TGTGCCAGCAGTTCCTTCTACGAGCAGTACTTC
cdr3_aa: CASSSFYEQYF

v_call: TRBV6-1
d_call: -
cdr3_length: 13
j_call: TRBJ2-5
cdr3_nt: TGTGCCTTTAGCGGTACAGCCAAAGAGACCCAGTACTTC
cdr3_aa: CAFSGTAKETQYF

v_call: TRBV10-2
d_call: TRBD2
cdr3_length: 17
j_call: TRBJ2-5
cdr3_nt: TGCGCCAGCGCCCAACCTCCCAGCGGGAGTAATGGAGAGACCCAGTACTTC
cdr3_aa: CASAQPPSGSNGETQYF

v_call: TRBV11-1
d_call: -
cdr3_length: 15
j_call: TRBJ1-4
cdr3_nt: TGTGCCAGCAGCAGAGACGGGGGGCCTAATGAAAAACTGTTTTTT
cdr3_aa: CASSRDGGPNEKLFF